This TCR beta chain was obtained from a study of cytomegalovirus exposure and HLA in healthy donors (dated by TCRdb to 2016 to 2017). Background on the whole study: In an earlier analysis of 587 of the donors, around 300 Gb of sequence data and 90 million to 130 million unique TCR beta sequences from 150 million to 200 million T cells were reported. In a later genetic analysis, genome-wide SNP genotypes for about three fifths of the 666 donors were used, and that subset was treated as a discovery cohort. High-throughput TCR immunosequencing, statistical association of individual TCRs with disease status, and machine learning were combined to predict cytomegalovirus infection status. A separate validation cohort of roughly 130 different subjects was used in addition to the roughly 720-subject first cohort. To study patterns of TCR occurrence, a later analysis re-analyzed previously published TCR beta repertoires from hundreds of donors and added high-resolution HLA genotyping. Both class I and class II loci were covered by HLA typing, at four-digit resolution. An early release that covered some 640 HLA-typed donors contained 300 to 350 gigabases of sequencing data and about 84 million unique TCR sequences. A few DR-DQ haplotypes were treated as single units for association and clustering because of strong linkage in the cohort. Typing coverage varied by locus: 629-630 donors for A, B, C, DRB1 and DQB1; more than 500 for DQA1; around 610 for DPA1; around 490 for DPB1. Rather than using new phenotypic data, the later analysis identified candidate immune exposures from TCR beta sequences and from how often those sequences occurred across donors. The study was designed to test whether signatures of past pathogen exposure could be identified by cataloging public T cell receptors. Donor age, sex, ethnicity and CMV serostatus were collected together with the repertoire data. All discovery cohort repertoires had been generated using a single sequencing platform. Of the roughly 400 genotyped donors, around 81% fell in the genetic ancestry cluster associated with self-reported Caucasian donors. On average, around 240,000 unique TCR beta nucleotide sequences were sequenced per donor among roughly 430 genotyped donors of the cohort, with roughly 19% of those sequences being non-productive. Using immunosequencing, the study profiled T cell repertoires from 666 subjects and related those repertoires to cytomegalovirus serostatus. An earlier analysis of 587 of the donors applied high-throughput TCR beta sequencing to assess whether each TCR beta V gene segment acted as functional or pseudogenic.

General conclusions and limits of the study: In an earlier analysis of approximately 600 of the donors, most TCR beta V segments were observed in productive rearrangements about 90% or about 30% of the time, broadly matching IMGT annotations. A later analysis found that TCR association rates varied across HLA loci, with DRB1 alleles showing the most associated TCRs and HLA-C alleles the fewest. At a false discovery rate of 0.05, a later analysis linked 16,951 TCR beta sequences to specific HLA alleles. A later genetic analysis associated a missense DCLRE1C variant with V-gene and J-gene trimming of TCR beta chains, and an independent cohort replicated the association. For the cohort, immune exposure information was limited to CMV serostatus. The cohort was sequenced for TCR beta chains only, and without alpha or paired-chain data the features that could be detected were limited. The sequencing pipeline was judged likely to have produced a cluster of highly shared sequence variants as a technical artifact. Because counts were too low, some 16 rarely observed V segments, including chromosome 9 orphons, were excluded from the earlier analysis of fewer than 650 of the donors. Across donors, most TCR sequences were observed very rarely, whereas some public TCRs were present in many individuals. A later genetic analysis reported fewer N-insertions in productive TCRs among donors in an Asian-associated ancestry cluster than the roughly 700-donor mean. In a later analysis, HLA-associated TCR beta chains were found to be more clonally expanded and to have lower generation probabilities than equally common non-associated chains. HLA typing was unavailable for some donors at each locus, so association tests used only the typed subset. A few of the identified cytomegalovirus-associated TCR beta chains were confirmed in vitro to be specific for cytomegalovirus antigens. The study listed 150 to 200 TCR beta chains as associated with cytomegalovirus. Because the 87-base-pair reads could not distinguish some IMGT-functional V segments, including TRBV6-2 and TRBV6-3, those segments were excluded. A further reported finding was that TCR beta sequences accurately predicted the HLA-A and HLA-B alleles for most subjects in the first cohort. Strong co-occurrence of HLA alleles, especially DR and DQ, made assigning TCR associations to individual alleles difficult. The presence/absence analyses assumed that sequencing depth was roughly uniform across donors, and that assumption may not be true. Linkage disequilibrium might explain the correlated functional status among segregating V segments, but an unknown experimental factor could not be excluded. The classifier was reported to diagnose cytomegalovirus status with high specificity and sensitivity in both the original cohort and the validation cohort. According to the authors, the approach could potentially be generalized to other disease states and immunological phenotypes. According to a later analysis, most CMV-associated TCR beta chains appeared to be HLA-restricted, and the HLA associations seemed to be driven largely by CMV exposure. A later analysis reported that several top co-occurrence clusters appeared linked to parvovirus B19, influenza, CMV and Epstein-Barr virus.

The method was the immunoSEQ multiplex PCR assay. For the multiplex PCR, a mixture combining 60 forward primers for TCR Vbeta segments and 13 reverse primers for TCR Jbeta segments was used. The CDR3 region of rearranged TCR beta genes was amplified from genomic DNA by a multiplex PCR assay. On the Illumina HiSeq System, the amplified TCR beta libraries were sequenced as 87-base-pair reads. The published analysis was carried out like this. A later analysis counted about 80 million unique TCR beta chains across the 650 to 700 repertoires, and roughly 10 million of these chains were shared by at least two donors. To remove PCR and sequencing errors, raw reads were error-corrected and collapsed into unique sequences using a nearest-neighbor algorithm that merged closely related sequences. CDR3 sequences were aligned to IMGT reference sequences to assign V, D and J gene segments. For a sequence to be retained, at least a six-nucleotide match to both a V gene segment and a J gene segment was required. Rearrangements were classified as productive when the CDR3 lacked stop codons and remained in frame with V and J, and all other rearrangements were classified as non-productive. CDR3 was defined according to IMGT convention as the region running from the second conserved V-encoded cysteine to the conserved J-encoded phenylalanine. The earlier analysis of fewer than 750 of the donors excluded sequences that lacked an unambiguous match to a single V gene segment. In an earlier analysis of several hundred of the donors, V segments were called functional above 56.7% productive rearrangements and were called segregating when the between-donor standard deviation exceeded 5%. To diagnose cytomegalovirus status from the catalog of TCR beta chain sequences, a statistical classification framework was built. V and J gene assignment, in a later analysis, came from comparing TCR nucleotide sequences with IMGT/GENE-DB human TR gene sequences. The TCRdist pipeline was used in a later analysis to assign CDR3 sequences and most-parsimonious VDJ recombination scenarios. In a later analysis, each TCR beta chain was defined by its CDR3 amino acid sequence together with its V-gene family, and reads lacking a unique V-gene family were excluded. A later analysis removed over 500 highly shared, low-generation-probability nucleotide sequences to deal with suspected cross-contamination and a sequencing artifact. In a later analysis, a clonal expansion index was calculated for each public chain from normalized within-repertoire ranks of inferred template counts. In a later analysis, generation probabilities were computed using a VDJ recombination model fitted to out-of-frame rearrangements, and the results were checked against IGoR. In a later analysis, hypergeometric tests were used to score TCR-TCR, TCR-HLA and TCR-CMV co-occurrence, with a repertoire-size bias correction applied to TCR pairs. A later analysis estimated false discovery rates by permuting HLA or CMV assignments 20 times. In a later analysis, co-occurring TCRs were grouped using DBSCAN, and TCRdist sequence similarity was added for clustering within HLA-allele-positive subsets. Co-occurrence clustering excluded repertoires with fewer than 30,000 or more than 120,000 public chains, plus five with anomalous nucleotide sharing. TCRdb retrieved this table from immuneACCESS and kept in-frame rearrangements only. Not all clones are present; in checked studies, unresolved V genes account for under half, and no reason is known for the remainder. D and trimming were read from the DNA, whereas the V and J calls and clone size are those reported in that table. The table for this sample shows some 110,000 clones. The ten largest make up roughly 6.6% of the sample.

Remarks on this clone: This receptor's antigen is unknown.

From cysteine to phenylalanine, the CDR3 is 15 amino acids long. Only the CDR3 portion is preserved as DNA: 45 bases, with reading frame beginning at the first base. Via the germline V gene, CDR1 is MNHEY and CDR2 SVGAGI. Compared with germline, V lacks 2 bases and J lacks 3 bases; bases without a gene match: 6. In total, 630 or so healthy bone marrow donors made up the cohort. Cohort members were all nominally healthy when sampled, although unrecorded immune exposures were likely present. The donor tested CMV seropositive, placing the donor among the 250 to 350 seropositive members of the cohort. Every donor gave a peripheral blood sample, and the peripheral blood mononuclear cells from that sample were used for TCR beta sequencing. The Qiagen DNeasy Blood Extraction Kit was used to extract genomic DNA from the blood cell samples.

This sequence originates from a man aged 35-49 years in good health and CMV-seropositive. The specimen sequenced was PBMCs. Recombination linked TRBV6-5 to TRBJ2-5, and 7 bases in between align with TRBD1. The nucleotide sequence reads TGTGCCAGCAGTTACCACAGACAGGGTAAAGAGACCCAGTACTTC. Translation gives CASSYHRQGKETQYF.